This entry lists 8 T cell receptor beta chains sequenced from one sample in a study of a mutant IDH1 vaccine in newly diagnosed glioma. The repertoire was sequenced with immunoSEQ multiplex PCR; TCRdb's copy has only in-frame clones and lacks some. The table has 85,000 to 100,000 clones, around four fifths seen once; the top ten hold around 7.5%. The time point is: baseline, week 1 (first vaccination visit). As for treatment: pre-vaccination baseline after standard-of-care therapy. The material was PBMCs, obtained from a glioma patient treated with radiotherapy, temozolomide or both. The receptors were sampled from a man in his forties with glioma.

This clone was counted between two and nine times. V gene TRBV5-4 combines with J gene TRBJ2-1; TRBD2 matches at 8 bases. Trimming at V came to 1 base and at J to 7 bases, leaving 4 bases not matched to a gene. CDR3 length: 14 amino acids. Germline V gives CDR1 SGHNT, CDR2 YYREEE (reference sequence). Here the CDR3 reads CASSLKAGGNEQFF. CDR3 sequence (DNA): TGTGCCAGCAGCTTGAAGGCGGGAGGTAATGAGCAGTTCTTC. Full variable domain (missing parts from reference TRBV5-4 and TRBJ2-1): ETGVTQSPTHLIKTRGQQVTLRCSSQSGHNTVSWYQQALGQGPQFIFQYYREEENGRGNFPPRFSGLQFPNYSSELNVNALELDDSALYLCASSLKAGGNEQFFGPGTRLTVL.

The V call is TRBV7-2, the J call TRBJ2-5; 7 bases are shared with TRBD1. The trim removed 1 base at V and 4 bases at J, leaving 0 bases unmatched. Germline CDR1 is SGHTA and CDR2 is FQGNSA. The CDR3 spans 13 residues. The CDR3 loop reads CASSLDRGETQYF. CDR3 nucleotides: TGTGCCAGCAGCTTAGACAGGGGAGAGACCCAGTACTTC.

The rearrangement links TRBV27 to TRBJ2-7; D ambiguous. Germline V CDR1 and CDR2: MNHEY, SMNVEV (reference sequence). Trimming left V 3 bases short and J 4 bases short, with 10 bases between. The CDR3 loop spans 13 amino acids. The CDR3 nucleotides read TGTGCCAGCAGTTTGGGCTTCATTTACGAGCAGTACTTC. Translating gives CASSLGFIYEQYF.

This clone was counted a single time. The rearrangement uses TRBV6-5 and TRBJ2-1; weak D call: TRBD2 (6 bases). CDR1 and CDR2 from the germline V gene are MNHEY and SVGAGI. V was shortened by 2 bases and J by 10 bases, with 6 bases between the two germline ends. This CDR3 is built from 11 residues. CDR3 DNA sequence: TGTGCCAGCAGTTACGGGGGGGAGCAGTTCTTC. Protein: CASSYGGEQFF.

This chain links TRBV6-5 with TRBJ2-2; 9 bases are shared with TRBD1. The CDR3 is 13 residues long. Germline V gene data show CDR1 as MNHEY and CDR2 as SVGAGI. V gave up 6 bases and J gave up 5 bases; unmatched junction bases: 1. The CDR3 loop reads CASRGTGTGELFF. For the CDR3, the DNA is TGTGCCAGCAGAGGGACAGGGACCGGGGAGCTGTTTTTT.

About this clone: The junction differs from germline at one of its ends, possibly a read error. DNA of the CDR3: TGTGCTAGCAGCCCAGGACAGAACTCCTACGAGCAGTACTTC. Translation gives CASSPGQNSYEQYF. The chain uses TRBV7-7 and TRBJ2-7; tentatively, D is TRBD1 (6 bases). Germline CDR1 reads SSHAT; CDR2 reads FNYEAQ (reference sequence). CDR3 length: 14 amino acids.

The V call is TRBV29-1, the J call TRBJ2-7, with 9 bases aligning to TRBD1. V dropped 5 bases and J dropped 1; count of bases not matched to a gene: 15. Germline V gene data show CDR1 as SQVTM and CDR2 as ANQGSEA. This CDR3 is 17 amino acids long. The CDR3 loop is CSVLDYTGTGPSYEQYF. The CDR3 region has the DNA TGCAGCGTTTTGGATTACACCGGGACAGGGCCTTCCTACGAGCAGTACTTC.

This chain uses TRBV6-5 with TRBJ1-1, with D possibly matching TRBD1 (6 bases). Trimming took off 0 bases at V and 7 bases at J, with 12 bases between the two ends. The CDR3 is 14 residues long. Looked up from germline, CDR1 is MNHEY and CDR2 is SVGAGI. The CDR3 reads CASSYSGGRVEAFF. CDR3 in DNA: TGTGCCAGCAGTTACTCGGGGGGGCGAGTTGAAGCTTTCTTT.